Listed below are T cell receptor beta chains from one sample, sequenced in a study of cytomegalovirus exposure and HLA in healthy donors. Generated by immunoSEQ multiplex PCR, the TCRdb table keeps only in-frame clones and is missing some. The sample lists 170,000 or so clones; roughly 82% were seen once. Sequencing was performed on PBMCs. The receptors shown here come from a woman between 50 and 59 years old in good health and CMV-seronegative. The conserved cysteine and the conserved F or W are not part of the CDR3 here. The size of a clone is reported for some rows only, either as once, few or many, or as a class for expanded clones.

V	size	CDR3
TRBV5-6	-	ASSKSGSLYNEQF
TRBV29-1	-	SVGGQNTYNEQF
TRBV29-1	few	SVDRLAEFRETQY
TRBV2	-	ASRLRPARGGVDNEQF
TRBV2	-	ASSEMRDSSVVHEQF
TRBV5-1	-	ASSRDRPEETQY
TRBV19	-	ASSISVLNTEAF
TRBV7-9	-	SSSHRTGRGFTEAF
TRBV13	few	ASSAWGTSGGNTDTQY
TRBV6-5	-	ASSRGAYEKLF
TRBV6-5	once	ASRWTVGYGYT
TRBV28	few	ASSFGGLINYGYT
TRBV7-9	-	ASSPPGQGNYEQY
TRBV28	-	ASSSFRVTKNIQY
TRBV28	few	ASSQPGQYEQY
TRBV27	-	ASRPRGQVPYGYT
TRBV27	-	ASRKPGERYGYT
TRBV19	-	ASSVRTRGADYGYT
TRBV27	once	ASSVGQGGYEQY
TRBV5-8	-	ASSRRGLSYNEQF
TRBV7-2	-	ASSLGLGISGRVEQY
TRBV19	-	ASSIGWTGNYEQY
TRBV19	-	ASFSGLMTV
TRBV7-8	-	ASSLSGGATEAF
TRBV4-1	-	ASSHPQGRTEAF
TRBV19	few	ASSNTGNSPLH
TRBV6-1	-	ASSREVYGYT
TRBV9	-	ASTPLEPTGGYGYT
TRBV5-1	-	ASSYQGGGETQY
TRBV11-2	-	ASSRDRGHVGYT
TRBV9	-	ASSPEGAGGTEAF
TRBV10-3	-	ATGGPGAYEQY
TRBV5-6	-	ASTGTIYHNEQF
TRBV30	-	AWSGVWDRGSTQY
TRBV11-2	-	ASSYGALGETQY
TRBV9	few	ASSVADRGSPIEQF
TRBV28	few	ASSFTSAGSSGANVLT
TRBV5-1	-	ASSFGQGGQETQY